The sequence of this T cell receptor (beta chain) was determined in a study of blood T cell repertoires in COVID-19 (dated by TCRdb to about 2020). Regarding the research as a whole: Samples from collaborators originated in the United States, Italy and Spain and spanned both the acute and convalescent phases of COVID-19. The samples were drawn from the first 160 participants of the ongoing ImmuneRACE study and from roughly 1,300 subjects provided by 6 global collaborators. The prospective study material was composed of cDNA or gDNA derived from T cells, B-cell-depleted T cells, or PBMCs. The repertoires were made available in a free public database intended to serve as a resource for research on the immune response to SARS-CoV-2. Where HLA class I and class II types were available, the types were taken from metadata supplied by the sample provider, not from assay-based typing. Sample metadata almost always included a de-identified subject ID, COVID-19 status, age in years and sex. Subjects who had been exposed to COVID-19, were actively infected with it, or had recovered from it provided the deeply sampled blood TCRbeta repertoires that made up the dataset.

Note on this clone: Its antigen is currently not known. No per-base quality is available; no much larger clone lies one base away.

The immunoSEQ Assay, a bias-controlled multiplex PCR, was used to amplify TCRbeta CDR3 regions from genomic DNA. The paper's processing steps were these. Nucleated cell counts per sample were estimated from amplification of reference gene primers within the assay. To quantify the absolute abundance of each unique TCRbeta CDR3 rearrangement, sequence reads were collapsed and filtered. For each sample, productive Simpson clonality was calculated as the square root of Simpson's diversity index over productive rearrangements. The table comes from immuneACCESS by way of TCRdb, which keeps in-frame sequences with V and J called. Part of the clones is missing from these tables; in studies checked, under half for an unresolved V gene and the rest for unknown reasons. That table gives V, J and clone size, and the DNA gave D and trimming. The sample records tens of thousands of clones, 89% of which are singletons. The top ten clonotypes cover more than 5% of the sample.

One collaborating source in Seattle enrolled patients while the patients were actively infected and followed the patients over time throughout the course of disease. Collaborating institutions collected whole blood in K2EDTA tubes following their own protocols. For TCRbeta analysis, collaborators shipped samples in one of three forms: frozen whole blood, isolated PBMCs, or DNA extracted from either of those sample types. General findings and caveats noted by the study authors: Clinical and demographic metadata were provided uncurated, with the amount varying by source and participant.

The germline V gene sets CDR1 to ENHRY and CDR2 to SYGVKD. The V end gives up 10 bases and the J end 2 bases, leaving 6 bases in the junction not matched to a gene. The CDR3 spans 14 residues, from the cysteine through the phenylalanine. Of the read, only the CDR3 DNA is kept; its 42 bases are in frame from base 1. The TCR sequence derives from a man in his 60s with COVID-19, enrolled during active disease. Recombination connected TRBV10-3 to TRBJ2-7; 12 nucleotides in the junction match TRBD2. Input material: peripheral blood. The CDR3 amino acid sequence is: CATTSGSIPYEQYF. The DNA sequence is TGTGCCACGACTAGCGGGAGCATCCCCTACGAGCAGTACTTC.